This is a list of T cell receptor beta chains from one sample in a study of blood T cells in healthy people across ages. In TCRdb, the 5' RACE reads were re-called with MiXCR into one record per CDR3 protein. Among 980,000 or so distinct CDR3 sequences listed, around 49% were seen once. Sequenced input: blood. The origin of the receptors is a man aged 30-40 years in good health. Both conserved end residues are part of each CDR3. D genes are given only for firm matches. Size is omitted from some rows. Given values are once, few, many or a class for expanded clones.

TRBV10-3	TRBJ2-3	TRBD1	-	CAIGGQGAHEETQYF	TGTGCCATCGGAGGACAGGGGGCCCACGAGGAGACGCAGTATTTT
TRBV27	TRBJ2-1	-	-	CASSPLAKRDEQFF	TGTGCCAGCAGTCCCCTCGCCAAACGGGATGAGCAGTTCTTC
TRBV12-5	TRBJ2-1	TRBD1	-	CASARDSNEQFF	TGTGCTAGTGCCAGGGACAGCAATGAGCAGTTCTTC
TRBV5-1	TRBJ2-1	TRBD2	-	CASSLPPAGGRNEQFF	TGCGCCAGCAGCCTACCCCCAGCGGGGGGTCGGAATGAGCAGTTCTTC
TRBV28	TRBJ2-1	-	-	CASSSGTPRNEQFF	TGTGCCAGCAGTTCCGGGACTCCACGCAATGAGCAGTTCTTC
TRBV20-1	TRBJ2-5	TRBD2	-	CSARDSGRAGHQETQYF	TGCAGTGCTAGAGATTCGGGTCGAGCGGGGCACCAAGAGACCCAGTACTTC
TRBV4-1	TRBJ1-5	-	-	CASSQDDRYPNQPQHF	TGCGCCAGCAGCCAAGATGACAGGTACCCCAATCAGCCCCAGCATTTT
TRBV27	TRBJ1-4	-	-	CASSVRVNNEKLFF	TGTGCCAGCAGTGTAAGGGTAAACAATGAAAAACTGTTTTTT
TRBV13	TRBJ2-6	-	-	CASSLAPRGRGPFSGANVLTF	TGTGCCAGCAGCTTAGCCCCCCGGGGCAGGGGCCCCTTCTCTGGGGCCAACGTCCTGACTTTC
TRBV7-9	TRBJ2-3	-	-	CASSAGPDTQYF	TGTGCCAGCAGCGCCGGCCCGGATACGCAGTATTTT
TRBV12-3/TRBV12-4	TRBJ1-4	TRBD1	few	CASSLPQGAQREKLFF	TGTGCCAGCAGTCTCCCACAGGGGGCTCAGCGTGAAAAACTGTTTTTT
TRBV24-1	TRBJ2-5	TRBD1	few	CATSDPRTGRETQYF	TGTGCCACCAGTGATCCCCGGACAGGGAGAGAGACCCAGTACTTC
TRBV7-2	TRBJ1-5	-	once	CASSLTSGAGRPQHF	TGTGCCAGCAGCTTGACTTCAGGGGCGGGTCGGCCCCAGCATTTT
TRBV7-2	TRBJ1-2	TRBD1	-	CASSAPRGPYGYTF	TGTGCCAGCAGCGCCCCCAGGGGGCCCTATGGCTACACCTTC
TRBV6-6	TRBJ2-7	TRBD1	-	CASSYDGQGYEQYF	TGTGCCAGCAGTTACGACGGACAGGGCTACGAGCAGTACTTC
TRBV11-2	TRBJ2-3	-	many	CASSLVGRSSTDTQYF	TGTGCCAGCAGCTTAGTGGGCAGGAGCAGCACAGATACGCAGTATTTT
TRBV3-1	TRBJ2-1	-	-	CASSQEGDQTDEQFF	TGTGCCAGCAGCCAAGAAGGAGATCAGACCGATGAGCAGTTCTTC
TRBV7-2	TRBJ2-5	TRBD1	-	CASSFSTGGSETQYF	TGTGCCAGCAGCTTCTCGACAGGGGGCTCGGAGACCCAGTACTTC
TRBV21-1	TRBJ2-5	-	-	CASSKKSTRAPVQETQYF	TGTGCCAGCAGCAAAAAGAGTACCCGAGCCCCCGTTCAAGAGACCCAGTACTTC
TRBV5-1	TRBJ2-7	-	-	CASSSDSGQYF	TGCGCCAGCAGCTCTGATTCGGGACAGTACTTC
TRBV20-1	TRBJ2-3	-	few	CEAGGSTDTQYF	TGCGAGGCTGGGGGGAGCACAGATACGCAGTATTTT
TRBV30	TRBJ1-4	-	-	CAWRDWRTNEKLFF	TGTGCCTGGAGGGACTGGAGGACTAATGAAAAACTGTTTTTT
TRBV3-1	TRBJ2-1	-	few	CASTKYGAAYNEQFF	TGTGCCAGCACCAAGTACGGGGCCGCCTACAATGAGCAGTTCTTC
TRBV29-1	TRBJ1-5	TRBD1	once	CSVADRGNQPQHF	TGCAGCGTTGCGGACAGGGGTAATCAGCCCCAGCATTTT
TRBV9	TRBJ2-2	-	-	CASSQRVGGNTGELFF	TGTGCCAGCAGCCAGAGGGTCGGGGGGAACACCGGGGAGCTGTTTTTT
TRBV11-2	TRBJ2-3	-	-	CASSLDQEGSDTQYF	TGTGCCAGCAGCTTAGATCAGGAGGGGTCAGATACGCAGTATTTT
TRBV3-1	TRBJ2-1	-	-	CASSRRGMYNEQFF	TGTGCCAGCAGCCGACGGGGGATGTACAATGAGCAGTTCTTC